This TCR beta chain was recovered during a study of T cell responses to AZD1222 COVID-19 vaccine. Repertoires were generated with immunoSEQ multiplex PCR, while TCRdb's copy carries only in-frame clones and drops some. The sample includes roughly 150,000 clones, approximately 90% of them seen just once. The germline V gene has CDR1 LGHDT and CDR2 YNNKEL (reference sequence). This CDR3 is 14 amino acids long. The ends lost 4 bases at V and 7 bases at J; junction bases unmatched: 6. Regarding the study as a whole: The sample set comprised mostly white British donors with more females, and clonal diversity was possibly underestimated.

This clone was seen a handful of times. Its target is unknown. The material was peripheral blood, obtained on day 0 of AZD1222 vaccination. This sequence originates from an adult in good health. This chain links TRBV3-1 (or the pseudogene TRBV3-2) with TRBJ1-3, with 8 bases that match TRBD1. The CDR3: CASSLGQGRNTIYF. CDR3 nucleotides: TGTGCCAGCAGCCTTGGACAGGGAAGGAACACCATATATTTT.